The clone carrying this TCR beta chain was recorded at least ten times. The record originates from a study of T-cell reconstitution after alpha-beta-depleted transplantation in children. Unique molecular identifiers were incorporated into the prepared TCRbeta library. TCRdb reprocessed the PCR reads via MiXCR and lists one record per CDR3 protein. The table records approximately 93,000 distinct CDR3 sequences, roughly 8% of them present only once. Material: PBMCs from the stem cell graft donor, obtained from the stem cell graft. This clonotype was sampled from a human donor who donated a stem cell graft to a child with congenital amegakaryocytic thrombocytopenia.

This CDR3 is CASSLDRPSTDTQYF. The CDR3 DNA follows: TGCGCCAGCAGCTTGGACCGTCCAAGCACAGATACGCAGTATTTT. The V call is TRBV5-1, the J call TRBJ2-3; unclear D gene. Trimming removed 0 bases at V and 0 bases at J, with 8 bases between. Germline assignment: CDR1 SGHRS and CDR2 YFSETQ. The CDR3 is 15 residues long.